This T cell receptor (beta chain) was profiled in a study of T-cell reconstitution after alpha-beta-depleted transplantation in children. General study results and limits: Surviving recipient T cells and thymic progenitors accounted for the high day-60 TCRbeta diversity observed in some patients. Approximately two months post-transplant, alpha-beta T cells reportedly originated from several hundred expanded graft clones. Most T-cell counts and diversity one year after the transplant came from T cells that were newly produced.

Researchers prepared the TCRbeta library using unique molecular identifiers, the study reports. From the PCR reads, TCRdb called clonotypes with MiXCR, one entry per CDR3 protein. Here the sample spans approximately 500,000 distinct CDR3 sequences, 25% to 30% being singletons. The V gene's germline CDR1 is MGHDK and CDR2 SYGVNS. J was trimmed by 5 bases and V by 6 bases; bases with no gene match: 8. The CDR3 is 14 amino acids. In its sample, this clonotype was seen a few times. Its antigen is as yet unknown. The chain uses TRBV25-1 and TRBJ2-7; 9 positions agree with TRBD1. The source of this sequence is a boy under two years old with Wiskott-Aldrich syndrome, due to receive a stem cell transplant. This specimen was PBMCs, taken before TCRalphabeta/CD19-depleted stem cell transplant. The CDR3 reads CASRPKDRGHEQYF. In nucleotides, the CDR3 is TGTGCCAGCAGACCGAAGGACAGGGGACACGAGCAGTACTTC.